A single sample gave rise to the 19 T cell receptor beta chains below, sequenced in a study of cytomegalovirus exposure and HLA in healthy donors. The PCR contained 60 Vbeta and 13 Jbeta primers. Profiling relied on immunoSEQ multiplex PCR, and the TCRdb table lists in-frame clones only, not all of them. The sample spans approximately 140,000 clones; the ten largest clones claim roughly 1.6%. The sample comprised PBMCs. These receptors all stem from a woman in her 40s in good health and CMV-seronegative.

For the CDR3, the DNA is TGTGCCAGTATGGGTTTCGGGGGGGAAGCTTTCTTT. This sequence encodes CASMGFGGEAFF. The rearrangement uses TRBV19 and TRBJ1-1; D perhaps matches TRBD1 (5 bases). This CDR3 has 12 residues. Trimming shortened V by 7 bases and J by 8 bases, and 14 bases separated the two germline ends. Germline V lookup: CDR1 LNHDA, CDR2 SQIVND (reference sequence).

The chain carries TRBV7-9 and TRBJ2-6; D is undetermined. V gave up 1 base and J gave up 2 bases, with 6 bases separating them. The CDR3 extends over 15 amino acids. The germline V gene has CDR1 SEHNR and CDR2 FQNEAQ (reference sequence). The CDR3 reads CASSLGGPGANVLTF. In DNA, the CDR3 is TGTGCCAGCAGCTTAGGTGGGCCTGGGGCCAACGTCCTGACTTTC.

The V gene is TRBV5-1, the J gene TRBJ1-2; no definite D call. Deletions cut 3 bases from V and 6 bases from J, with 9 bases between. CDR1 SGHRS and CDR2 YFSETQ come from the germline V gene. This CDR3 is 12 amino acids long. This CDR3 reads CASSSLMDGYTF. Written as DNA, the CDR3 is TGCGCCAGCAGCTCACTGATGGATGGCTACACCTTC.

The genes are TRBV4-2 and TRBJ1-6; 7 bases line up with TRBD1. Germline lookup yields CDR1 LGHNA and CDR2 YNFKEQ. V shed 4 bases, J shed 10 bases, and the junction held 10 bases outside the gene matches. The CDR3 contains 15 residues. The CDR3 spells CASSPGDSSSSPLHF. For the CDR3, the DNA is TGTGCCAGCAGCCCAGGGGACAGCTCGTCATCACCCCTCCACTTT.

The rearrangement links TRBV5-1 to TRBJ1-2, with D possibly TRBD1 on 5 matching bases. The CDR3 runs 12 residues. Between the trimmed V and J ends, which lost 7 bases and 3 bases, there was a span of 10 bases. Germline V CDR1 and CDR2: SGHRS, YFSETQ. Here the CDR3 reads CASGTRDYGYTF. The CDR3 nucleotides read TGCGCCAGCGGCACCAGGGACTATGGCTACACCTTC.

The chain joins TRBV10-3 to TRBJ2-3; 9 bases fit TRBD2. CDR3 length equals 16 residues. Per the germline V gene, CDR1 is ENHRY and CDR2 is SYGVKD. Trimming cost V 2 bases and J 6 bases; bases outside gene matches: 9. The CDR3 spells CAISEGRGGLRDTQYF. The CDR3 DNA sequence: TGTGCCATCAGTGAGGGGCGGGGGGGCCTTCGTGATACGCAGTATTTT.

The chain employs TRBV6-5 and TRBJ1-6, with D perhaps TRBD1 (5 bases). V was clipped by 5 bases and J by 8 bases, with 10 bases between them. This CDR3 is 13 amino acids long. Per germline, CDR1 MNHEY and CDR2 SVGAGI. The CDR3 DNA sequence: TGTGCCAGCAGTAGGGGTGAGCATTCACCCCTCCACTTT. Encoded protein: CASSRGEHSPLHF.

This chain uses TRBV9 with TRBJ1-3; TRBD1 agrees at 9 bases. Germline loops: CDR1 SGDLS, CDR2 YYNGEE. V was clipped by 0 bases and J by 0 bases; unmatched bases: 1. There are 16 residues in the CDR3. DNA for the CDR3: TGTGCCAGCAGCGTAGGGACAGGGGCCTCTGGAAACACCATATATTTT. This encodes CASSVGTGASGNTIYF. The whole variable domain, remainder taken from reference TRBV9 and TRBJ1-3, is DSGVTQTPKHLITATGQRVTLRCSPRSGDLSVYWYQQSLDQGLQFLIQYYNGEERAKGNILERFSAQQFPDLHSELNLSSLELGDSALYFCASSVGTGASGNTIYFGEGSWLTVV.

Worth noting for this clone: Distinct nucleotide sequences in the sample also encode this CDR3. V gene TRBV7-2 combines with J gene TRBJ1-5; the D gene is possibly TRBD1 (5 bases). The ends were cut back, 1 base at V and 0 bases at J, with 7 bases in the middle. The CDR3 covers 15 residues. From germline, CDR1 is SGHTA and CDR2 FQGNSA. The CDR3 here is CASSLGQYSNQPQHF. CDR3 in DNA: TGTGCCAGCAGCTTAGGACAGTATAGCAATCAGCCCCAGCATTTT.

The V call is TRBV18, the J call TRBJ2-7; D remains ambiguous. V was clipped by 6 bases and J by 0 bases, with 12 bases between them. Looked up from germline, CDR1 is KGHSH and CDR2 is LQKENI. CDR3 length: 14 amino acids. The CDR3 DNA sequence: TGTGCCAGCTCTGTAGTATCGCCCTCCTACGAGCAGTACTTC. This translates into CASSVVSPSYEQYF.

The genes are TRBV7-2 and TRBJ1-1, with TRBD1 identical over 7 bases. CDR3 length equals 14 residues. The V segment lost 6 bases and the J segment 8 bases; nucleotides outside the gene matches: 12. Germline V gives CDR1 SGHTA, CDR2 FQGNSA. The CDR3 nucleotides are TGTGCCAGCAGACCTCGGACAGGAAGGGCAGAAGCTTTCTTT. Residues: CASRPRTGRAEAFF.

The V and J genes are TRBV18 and TRBJ1-4; D gene ambiguous. The CDR3 extends over 14 amino acids. The germline V and J ends were trimmed by 3 bases and 8 bases, with 13 bases remaining between them. Germline V gene sequence: CDR1 KGHSH, CDR2 LQKENI. For the CDR3, the DNA is TGTGCCAGCTCACCGATCCGAGAGGGAGAAAAACTGTTTTTT. Its translation is CASSPIREGEKLFF.

The rearrangement links TRBV28 to TRBJ1-2; no clear D. Trimming stripped 6 bases from V and 6 bases from J, with 8 bases between. Looked up from germline, CDR1 is MDHEN and CDR2 is SYDVKM. The CDR3 runs 11 residues. CDR3: CASRWRDGYTF. The CDR3, as DNA: TGTGCCAGCAGGTGGAGAGATGGCTACACCTTC.

The chain employs TRBV2 and TRBJ2-2; no clear D. V lost 0 bases, J lost 7 bases, and 12 bases lay in between. The CDR3 runs to 15 residues. Germline values: CDR1 SNHLY, CDR2 FYNNEI. In DNA, the CDR3 is TGTGCCAGCAGTGAAGCGCAGGCGAGTCACGGGGAGCTGTTTTTT. This gives the protein CASSEAQASHGELFF.

V is TRBV4-3 and J is TRBJ2-7; D might be TRBD1 (6 bases). There are 13 residues in the CDR3. CDR1 and CDR2 (germline): LGHNA, YSLEER. Between the trimmed V and J ends, which lost 4 bases and 2 bases, there was a span of 9 bases. This CDR3 reads CASSLGGPYEQYF. In DNA form, the CDR3 reads TGCGCCAGCAGCCTTGGGGGCCCCTACGAGCAGTACTTC.

The J gene is TRBJ2-6, the V gene TRBV5-1; 7 nucleotides agree with TRBD1. V was clipped by 5 bases and J by 4 bases; unmatched bases: 6. Germline assignment: CDR1 SGHRS and CDR2 YFSETQ. This CDR3 region has 15 residues. The CDR3 nucleotides are TGCGCCAGCAGTTCACAGGGGCACGGGGCCAACGTCCTGACTTTC. Encoded protein: CASSSQGHGANVLTF.

The chain has TRBV28 and TRBJ2-3; 11 positions agree with TRBD1. The V gene end was trimmed by 6 bases and the J gene end by 3 bases; junction bases not matched to a gene: 8. Per germline, CDR1 MDHEN and CDR2 SYDVKM. This CDR3 contains 16 residues. CDR3 bases: TGTGCCAGCAGGACCGCCGGGACAGGGGGGACAGATACGCAGTATTTT. Encoded protein: CASRTAGTGGTDTQYF. Looking up the rest from reference TRBV28 and TRBJ2-3 gives the full variable domain: DVKVTQSSRYLVKRTGEKVFLECVQDMDHENMFWYRQDPGLGLRLIYFSYDVKMKEKGDIPEGYSVSREKKERFSLILESASTNQTSMYLCASRTAGTGGTDTQYFGPGTRLTVL.

The chain carries TRBV5-1 and TRBJ2-3, with a tentative D call TRBD2 (6 bases). V lost 2 bases, J lost 5 bases, and 15 bases lay in between. CDR3 size: 15 residues. Germline V CDR1 and CDR2: SGHRS, YFSETQ. The CDR3 sequence is CASSLAGTAGDTQYF. The CDR3 bases are TGCGCCAGCAGCTTAGCCGGGACTGCTGGAGATACGCAGTATTTT.

As regards this clone: One end of the junction does not line up with germline, which may come from a read error. This CDR3 is also generated by other DNA sequences in the sample. The chain has TRBV10-1 and TRBJ1-5; 8 bases match TRBD1. The germline CDR1 and CDR2 sequences are WNHNN and SYGVQD (reference sequence). This CDR3 is built from 13 residues. The CDR3 region is CASAGTGNQPQHF. CDR3 nucleotide sequence: TGCGCCAGCGCTGGGACAGGCAATCAGCCTCAGCATTTT.